Below, 28 T cell receptor beta chains from the same sample are listed, as sequenced in a study of blood T cell repertoires in COVID-19. Libraries were prepared by immunoSEQ multiplex PCR; TCRdb keeps only in-frame clonotypes and omits some of them. Seen here are about 41,000 clones, around four fifths observed once, and the top ten hold roughly 45%. Sequencing was done on a sample of peripheral blood. These receptors all stem from an elderly woman with active or convalescent COVID-19.

The chain is built from TRBV7-2 and TRBJ2-5; possibly TRBD2 for D (6 bases). Germline V gene data show CDR1 as SGHTA and CDR2 as FQGNSA. This CDR3 contains 15 residues. Trimming took 2 bases from V and 2 from J, leaving 12 bases between them. The CDR3 protein is CASSLQYGSQETQYF. DNA of the CDR3: TGTGCCAGCAGCTTACAGTACGGGAGTCAAGAGACCCAGTACTTC.

This sequence joins TRBV6-5 and TRBJ1-5; 7 bases line up with TRBD1. CDR3 size: 14 residues. CDR1 is MNHEY and CDR2 is SVGAGI in the germline V gene. With 6 bases clipped from V and 6 bases from J, the junction kept 8 bases outside the gene matches. DNA for the CDR3: TGTGCCAGCAGAGAGTTAGCAGGGGGTCAGCCCCAGCATTTT. Translating it yields CASRELAGGQPQHF.

The chain recombines TRBV6-6 with TRBJ2-1; 8 bases fit TRBD1. This CDR3 region has 16 residues. V gave up 7 bases and J gave up 8 bases; unmatched junction bases: 16. Germline assignment: CDR1 MNHNY and CDR2 SVGAGI (reference sequence). The CDR3 DNA is TGTGCCAGCAACGACTCAGGCCAGGGGGCGTTTCATGAGCAGTTCTTC. It translates to CASNDSGQGAFHEQFF.

CDR3 DNA: TGTGCCAGCAGTAACGGACAGCTCGAGCTGTTTTTT. Encoded protein: CASSNGQLELFF. The J gene is TRBJ1-4, the V gene TRBV6-5; D might be TRBD1 (6 bases). The CDR3 contains 12 residues. Germline V gene sequence: CDR1 MNHEY, CDR2 SVGAGI. Trimming shortened V by 5 bases and J by 14 bases, and 15 bases separated the two germline ends.

This chain joins TRBV4-2 and TRBJ1-2; D may be TRBD1 (5 bases). The CDR3 sequence is 17 residues long. The germline gives CDR1 LGHNA, CDR2 YNFKEQ. Trimming took off 1 base at V and 2 bases at J, with 17 bases between the two ends. CDR3 loop: CASSQGRGMQGNYGYTF. For the CDR3, the DNA is TGTGCCAGCAGCCAAGGTCGTGGGATGCAGGGCAACTATGGCTACACCTTC.

V and J are TRBV5-5 and TRBJ2-3, with D possibly TRBD2 on 6 matching bases. The CDR3 contains 16 residues. The V end was cut by 0 bases, the J end by 0 bases, with 11 bases between. Looked up from germline, CDR1 is SGHKS and CDR2 is YYEKEE (reference sequence). The CDR3 here is CASSLGLALSTDTQYF. DNA for the CDR3: TGTGCCAGCAGCTTGGGTCTAGCGCTAAGCACAGATACGCAGTATTTT.

The chain has TRBV3-1 (or the pseudogene TRBV3-2) and TRBJ2-7; weak D call: TRBD2 (6 bases). CDR3 length: 15 residues. Germline V lookup: CDR1 LGHDT, CDR2 YNNKEL (reference sequence). Deletions cut 1 base from V and 3 bases from J, with 13 bases between. The CDR3 spells CASSQVPGTLYEQYF. CDR3 coding DNA: TGTGCCAGCAGCCAAGTGCCAGGGACTCTCTACGAGCAGTACTTC.

A few counts support this clone. The chain joins TRBV5-1 to TRBJ2-5, with D possibly matching TRBD1 (5 bases). The length of the CDR3 is 17 residues. Per the germline V gene, CDR1 is SGHRS and CDR2 is YFSETQ. V dropped 0 bases and J dropped 1 base, with 16 bases sitting between them. CDR3 bases: TGCGCCAGCAGCTTGGGTTTTCAGGGTTCCACCCAAGAGACCCAGTACTTC. Amino acids: CASSLGFQGSTQETQYF.

The V gene is TRBV30, the J gene TRBJ1-3, with D perhaps matching TRBD1 (5 bases). Germline V gene sequence: CDR1 GTSNPN, CDR2 SVGIG (reference sequence). The CDR3 sequence is 13 residues long. V dropped 3 bases and J dropped 2 bases, with 8 bases sitting between them. CDR3 in DNA: TGTGCCTGGAGCCGGGGGACTGGAAACACCATATATTTT. This translates into CAWSRGTGNTIYF.

The V and J genes are TRBV7-2 and TRBJ2-2; D call uncertain. CDR3 length: 11 residues. Looked up from germline, CDR1 is SGHTA and CDR2 is FQGNSA. Trimming stripped 8 bases from V and 5 bases from J, with 6 bases between. This CDR3 is CASFSTGELFF. The CDR3 DNA follows: TGTGCCAGCTTTTCTACCGGGGAGCTGTTTTTT.

The rearrangement links TRBV19 to TRBJ2-3; D remains ambiguous. CDR1 and CDR2 (germline): LNHDA, SQIVND (reference sequence). The length of the CDR3 is 13 residues. V lost 4 bases to trimming and J lost 3 bases, with 8 bases between them. The DNA for the CDR3 is TGTGCCAGTAGTAGCGCAGCGACAGATACGCAGTATTTT. Protein product: CASSSAATDTQYF.

This clone was seen only a few times. V gene TRBV27 combines with J gene TRBJ2-1; D remains ambiguous. Germline CDR1 and CDR2: MNHEY and SMNVEV (reference sequence). The CDR3 has 13 amino acids. Trimming cost V 3 bases and J 6 bases, with 9 bases left between them. This chain's CDR3 is CASSFTTGNEQFF. The CDR3 nucleotides are TGTGCCAGCAGTTTTACCACGGGCAATGAGCAGTTCTTC.

The J gene is TRBJ2-1, the V gene TRBV11-3; possibly TRBD1 for D (6 bases). V lost 0 bases and J 2 bases, leaving 11 bases between the germline ends. This CDR3 is 16 amino acids long. Germline-derived CDR1 and CDR2 are SGHNT and YENEEA. The CDR3 coding sequence is TGTGCCAGCAGCTTAGATGAAAGGACAGCCTACAATGAGCAGTTCTTC. The encoded protein is CASSLDERTAYNEQFF.

This clone was seen once. The V call is TRBV2, the J call TRBJ1-2; TRBD1 agrees at 10 bases. The CDR3 has 14 residues. The germline V gene has CDR1 SNHLY and CDR2 FYNNEI. The junction had 12 bases not matched to a gene; V was cut back by 8 bases and J by 9 bases. CDR3 coding DNA: TGTGCCAGCCTTCGGGACAGGGGTTTTTGGAGCTACACCTTC. As protein: CASLRDRGFWSYTF. Together with reference TRBV2 and TRBJ1-2, the CDR3 gives the full variable domain: EPEVTQTPSHQVTQMGQEVILRCVPISNHLYFYWYRQILGQKVEFLVSFYNNEISEKSEIFDDQFSVERPDGSNFTLKIRSTKLEDSAMYFCASLRDRGFWSYTFGSGTRLTVV.

V gene TRBV7-2 combines with J gene TRBJ2-7, with 10 nucleotides matching TRBD2. CDR1 is SGHTA, CDR2 FQGNSA, per germline. Trimming removed 5 bases from V and 3 bases from J; junction bases left unmatched: 7. The CDR3 consists of 15 residues. The CDR3 here is CASSARTSGGYEQYF. The DNA of the CDR3 is TGTGCCAGCAGCGCGCGGACTAGCGGCGGCTACGAGCAGTACTTC.

The chain carries TRBV28 and TRBJ1-5; D is possibly TRBD1 (5 bases). The germline V gene has CDR1 MDHEN and CDR2 SYDVKM. Trimming left V 3 bases short and J 0 bases short, with 12 bases between. The CDR3 is 16 amino acids. This chain's CDR3 is CASSLWGGSSNQPQHF. The CDR3 DNA reads as TGTGCCAGCAGTTTGTGGGGGGGAAGTAGCAATCAGCCCCAGCATTTT.

The V gene is TRBV18, the J gene TRBJ2-1; 15 bases are shared with TRBD2. Germline V gives CDR1 KGHSH, CDR2 LQKENI. The V gene end was trimmed by 3 bases and the J gene end by 6 bases; junction bases not matched to a gene: 6. The CDR3 extends over 17 amino acids. The CDR3 coding sequence is TGTGCCAGCTCACCGCCTGGACTAGCGGGAGGGGGCAATGAGCAGTTCTTC. Protein sequence: CASSPPGLAGGGNEQFF.

This chain joins TRBV5-6 and TRBJ2-1; 9 positions agree with TRBD2. V was pared by 4 bases and J by 8 bases, with 13 bases of the junction left unmatched. CDR3 length: 16 residues. CDR1 SGHDT and CDR2 YYEEEE come from the germline V gene. This CDR3 is CASSLVGREGRDEQFF. In DNA form, the CDR3 reads TGTGCCAGCAGCCTGGTGGGGCGGGAGGGCCGGGATGAGCAGTTCTTC.

DNA for the CDR3: TGCGCCAGCAGCCAAATCCGGGGAGACTATGAAAAACTGTTTTTT. It codes for CASSQIRGDYEKLFF. The chain carries TRBV4-1 and TRBJ1-4; D gene uncertain. Germline CDR1 and CDR2: MGHRA and YSYEKL. Trimming removed 2 bases from V and 6 bases from J, with 13 bases in between. This CDR3 is 15 amino acids long.

This chain uses TRBV28 with TRBJ2-3; D ambiguous. The germline V and J ends were trimmed by 6 bases and 3 bases, with 16 bases remaining between them. CDR3 length equals 15 residues. Germline V gene lookup returns CDR1 MDHEN and CDR2 SYDVKM. Written as DNA, the CDR3 is TGTGCCAGCAGCCCCTTTGAGTTGGTGACAGATACGCAGTATTTT. This sequence encodes CASSPFELVTDTQYF.

The J gene is TRBJ2-1, the V gene TRBV7-2; 9 nucleotides align to TRBD2. With 3 bases clipped from V and 5 bases from J, the junction kept 2 bases outside the gene matches. The CDR3 consists of 14 residues. CDR1 and CDR2 (germline): SGHTA, FQGNSA. For the CDR3, the DNA is TGTGCCAGCAGCTTGGGACTAGCAAACAATGAGCAGTTCTTC. It translates to CASSLGLANNEQFF.

The rearrangement links TRBV5-1 to TRBJ2-1; maybe TRBD1 (5 bases). The CDR3 totals 14 residues. Germline V gives CDR1 SGHRS, CDR2 YFSETQ. The V and J ends lost 5 bases and 1 base respectively, with 10 bases between them. Here the CDR3 reads CASRTDSSYNEQFF. The CDR3 nucleotides are TGCGCCAGCAGAACCGACAGTTCCTACAATGAGCAGTTCTTC.

The chain has TRBV18 and TRBJ1-3; no reliable D call. With 2 bases removed from V and 0 bases from J, the gap between germline ends came to 8 bases. Germline V gene sequence: CDR1 KGHSH, CDR2 LQKENI. The CDR3 is made up of 15 amino acids. CDR3 coding DNA: TGTGCCAGCTCACCATCGGGGATCTCTGGAAACACCATATATTTT. Translation: CASSPSGISGNTIYF.

The chain carries TRBV3-1 (or the pseudogene TRBV3-2) and TRBJ1-1; D is possibly TRBD1 (6 bases). Germline-derived CDR1 and CDR2 are LGHDT and YNNKEL (reference sequence). The CDR3 covers 14 residues. Trimming shortened V by 8 bases and J by 0 bases, and 13 bases separated the two germline ends. The CDR3 protein is CASGAGVMNTEAFF. DNA of the CDR3: TGTGCCAGCGGGGCAGGGGTCATGAACACTGAAGCTTTCTTT.

This rearrangement joins TRBV6-2 or TRBV6-3 to TRBJ1-1, with 9 positions matching TRBD1. The CDR3 spans 16 residues. V trimming: 3 bases; J trimming: 7 bases; junction bases outside the gene matches: 12. Germline V lookup: CDR1 MNHEY, CDR2 SVGEGT. CDR3 bases: TGTGCCAGCAGTTATCCCACAGGGGGCCTCCTGTATGAAGCTTTCTTT. Its translation is CASSYPTGGLLYEAFF.

This rearrangement joins TRBV28 to TRBJ1-2; no definite D call. The CDR3 covers 14 residues. Germline assignment: CDR1 MDHEN and CDR2 SYDVKM. V was cut by 5 bases and J by 3 bases, with 13 bases left in between. The DNA for the CDR3 is TGTGCCAGCAGTCCCCCTGAGAACTACTATGGCTACACCTTC. It yields the protein CASSPPENYYGYTF.

This sequence joins TRBV6-2 or TRBV6-3 and TRBJ1-1; 10 bases agree with TRBD1. Germline CDR1 and CDR2: MNHEY and SVGEGT. Trimming at V came to 5 bases and at J to 6 bases, leaving 6 bases not matched to a gene. CDR3 size: 14 residues. CDR3 nucleotide sequence: TGTGCCAGCAGTAAAACGGGACAGGGGTCTGAAGCTTTCTTT. The encoded protein is CASSKTGQGSEAFF.

The DNA of the CDR3 is TGTGCCAGCAGCCAAGGAGGGAACGGCTACACCTTC. Its translation is CASSQGGNGYTF. This chain connects TRBV4-2 to TRBJ1-2; D gene unclear. With 1 base removed from V and 8 bases from J, the gap between germline ends came to 8 bases. The CDR3 loop spans 12 amino acids. From germline, CDR1 is LGHNA and CDR2 YNFKEQ.